This T cell receptor beta chain originates from a study of CD8+ T cells in alopecia areata. Alopecia areata patients gave lesional scalp punch biopsies and peripheral blood samples. Germline V gene data show CDR1 as SGHTA and CDR2 as FQGNSA. The CDR3 is 14 amino acids. V lost 1 base and J lost 3, with 9 bases in between. Following extraction, RNA underwent reverse transcription to cDNA, which served as the sequencing template. Using immunoSEQ multiplex PCR, the repertoire was profiled, and TCRdb retains in-frame clones only, with some absent. Of 12,000 or so clones in the sample, 56% are singletons; the top ten hold roughly 13%.

This TCR was recovered from a human donor with alopecia areata. The sample taken for sequencing was skin. The chain links TRBV7-2 to TRBJ1-1, with D unresolved. The CDR3 sequence is CASSLDSPYTEAFF. The CDR3 bases are TGTGCCAGCAGCTTAGACAGTCCATACACTGAAGCTTTCTTT.